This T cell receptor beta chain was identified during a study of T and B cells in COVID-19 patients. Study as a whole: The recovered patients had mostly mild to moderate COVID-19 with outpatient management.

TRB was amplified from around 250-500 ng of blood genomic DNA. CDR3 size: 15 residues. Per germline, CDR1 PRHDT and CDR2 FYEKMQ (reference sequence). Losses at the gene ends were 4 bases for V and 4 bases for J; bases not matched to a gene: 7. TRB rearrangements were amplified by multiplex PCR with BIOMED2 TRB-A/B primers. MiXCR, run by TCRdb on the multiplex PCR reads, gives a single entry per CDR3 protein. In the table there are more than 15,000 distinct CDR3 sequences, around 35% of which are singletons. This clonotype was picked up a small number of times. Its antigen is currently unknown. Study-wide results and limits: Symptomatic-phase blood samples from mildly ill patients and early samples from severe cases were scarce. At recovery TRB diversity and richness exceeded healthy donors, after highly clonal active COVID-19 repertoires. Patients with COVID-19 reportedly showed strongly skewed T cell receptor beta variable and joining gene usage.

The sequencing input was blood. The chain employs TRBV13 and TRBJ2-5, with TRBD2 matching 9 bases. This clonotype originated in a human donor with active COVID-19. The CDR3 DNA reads TGTGCCAGCAGCTCCCCGCGGGGGGGAGCAGAGACCCAGTACTTC. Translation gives CASSSPRGGAETQYF.